This entry describes one T cell receptor (beta chain). The antigen remains unidentified. The read ends 3 residues early relative to the CDR3; the germline J gene fills the gap. These data come from a study of T cells in women clearing cervical HPV infection. CDR1 SGHVS and CDR2 FQNEAQ come from the germline V gene. CDR3 size: 14 residues. Overall study results and limits: Cases carried less TRBV6-7 than controls: approximately 0.1% versus 0.16%.

Only in-frame clones appear in the TCRdb table, and some are missing; sequencing was by immunoSEQ multiplex PCR. Its listing shows about 30,000 clones. This chain links TRBV7-8 with TRBJ1-2; 8 nucleotides agree with TRBD1. This receptor was taken from a woman aged 18 to 75 with a cervical HPV16 infection that either progressed to CIN3+ or cleared (not recorded which). Specimen: blood buffy coat. The CDR3 here is CASSLEDRVRGYTF. CDR3 bases read: TGTGCCAGCAGCTTAGAGGACAGGGTACGGGGC.